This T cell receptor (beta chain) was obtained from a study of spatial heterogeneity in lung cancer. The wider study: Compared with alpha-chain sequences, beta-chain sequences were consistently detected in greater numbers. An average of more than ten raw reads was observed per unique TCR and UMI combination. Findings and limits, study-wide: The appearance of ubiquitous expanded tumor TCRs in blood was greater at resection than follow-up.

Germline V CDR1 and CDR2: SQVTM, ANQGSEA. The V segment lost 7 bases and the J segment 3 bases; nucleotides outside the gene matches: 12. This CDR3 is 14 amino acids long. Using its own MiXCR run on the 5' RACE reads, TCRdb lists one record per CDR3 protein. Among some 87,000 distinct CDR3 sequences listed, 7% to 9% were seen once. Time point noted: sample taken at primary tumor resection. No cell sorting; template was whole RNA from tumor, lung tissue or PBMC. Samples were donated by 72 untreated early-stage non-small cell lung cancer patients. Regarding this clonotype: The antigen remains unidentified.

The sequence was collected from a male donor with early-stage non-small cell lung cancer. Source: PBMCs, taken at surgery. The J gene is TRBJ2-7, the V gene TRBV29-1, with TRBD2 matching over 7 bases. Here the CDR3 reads CSAGRDGRIYEQYF. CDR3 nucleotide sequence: TGCAGCGCCGGACGGGACGGGAGGATCTACGAGCAGTACTTC.